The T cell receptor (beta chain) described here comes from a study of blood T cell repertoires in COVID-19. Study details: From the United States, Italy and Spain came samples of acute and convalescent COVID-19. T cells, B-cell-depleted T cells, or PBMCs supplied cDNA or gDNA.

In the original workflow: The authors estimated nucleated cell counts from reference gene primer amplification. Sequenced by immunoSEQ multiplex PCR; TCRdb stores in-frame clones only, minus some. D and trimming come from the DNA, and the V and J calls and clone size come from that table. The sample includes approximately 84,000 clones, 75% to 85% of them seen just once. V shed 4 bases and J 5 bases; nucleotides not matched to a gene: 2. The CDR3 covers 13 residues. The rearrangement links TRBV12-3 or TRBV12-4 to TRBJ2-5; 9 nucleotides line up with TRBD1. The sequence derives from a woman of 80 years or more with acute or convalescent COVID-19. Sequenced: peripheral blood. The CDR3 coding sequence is TGTGCCAGCAGTTCGACAGGGGGGGAGACCCAGTACTTC. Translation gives CASSSTGGETQYF.